The 18 T cell receptor beta chains presented below share a single source sample, sequenced in a study of T cells in Graves' hyperthyroidism and ophthalmopathy. What was amplified from RNA transcripts were TCR beta CDR3 regions. In the first-round RT-PCR of the TCR CDR3, the HTBI primer set was used. A single record per CDR3 protein comes from TCRdb applying MiXCR to the multiplex PCR reads. The sample holds hundreds of thousands of distinct CDR3 sequences, approximately 13% seen once. Input material: blood. All receptors come from a woman in her late teens or twenties with Graves' hyperthyroidism.

This clonotype has at least ten counts. This sequence joins TRBV28 and TRBJ2-7; maybe TRBD1 (7 bases). V was cut by 5 bases and J by 6 bases, with 20 bases left in between. Looked up from germline, CDR1 is MDHEN and CDR2 is SYDVKM. The CDR3 loop spans 15 amino acids. In nucleotides, the CDR3 is TGTGCCAGCAGTCAAGGGACAGCGAAGGGAGGCGAGCAGTACTTC. The encoded protein is CASSQGTAKGGEQYF. The entire variable domain, with the rest obtained from reference TRBV28 and TRBJ2-7, is as follows: DVKVTQSSRYLVKRTGEKVFLECVQDMDHENMFWYRQDPGLGLRLIYFSYDVKMKEKGDIPEGYSVSREKKERFSLILESASTNQTSMYLCASSQGTAKGGEQYFGPGTRLTVT.

The gene calls are TRBV19 and TRBJ2-1, with 7 positions matching TRBD2. The ends lost 5 bases at V and 9 bases at J; junction bases unmatched: 4. Germline-derived CDR1 and CDR2 are LNHDA and SQIVND (reference sequence). The CDR3 sequence is 12 residues long. The CDR3 loop reads CASSAGEVEQFF. CDR3 DNA: TGTGCCAGTAGTGCGGGAGAGGTTGAGCAGTTCTTC.

The genes are TRBV5-8 and TRBJ2-2; no reliable D call. Trimming pared 4 bases from V and 6 bases from J, leaving 7 bases between. Germline CDR1 SGHTS, CDR2 YDEGEE. The length of the CDR3 is 12 residues. CDR3 amino acids: CASSPYSGELFF. The CDR3 region has the DNA TGTGCCAGCAGCCCCTACTCCGGGGAGCTGTTTTTT.

The table lists this clonotype with many counts. The rearrangement links TRBV18 to TRBJ1-1; D uncertain. CDR1 is KGHSH, CDR2 LQKENI, per germline. Trimming cost V 3 bases and J 7 bases, with 15 bases left between them. The CDR3 runs to 14 residues. The CDR3 loop is CASSPSGSALEAFF. As DNA, the CDR3 is TGTGCCAGCTCACCCTCGGGATCGGCCCTTGAAGCTTTCTTT.

This clonotype was counted ten times or more. The chain recombines TRBV18 with TRBJ2-1, with D perhaps TRBD1 (5 bases). The CDR3 has 14 amino acids. CDR1 and CDR2 (germline): KGHSH, LQKENI. The germline V and J ends were trimmed by 0 bases and 8 bases, with 11 bases remaining between them. CDR3 loop: CASSPPRTRHEQFF. Here the CDR3 DNA reads TGTGCCAGCTCACCACCGAGGACAAGGCATGAGCAGTTCTTC.

This clonotype was counted a few times. CDR3 in amino acids: CASRPEGGPTEPYGYTF. The CDR3 bases are TGCGCCAGCAGACCCGAGGGAGGGCCAACAGAGCCCTATGGCTACACCTTC. The rearrangement joins TRBV5-1 to TRBJ1-2; D is unclear. V was shortened by 5 bases and J by 4 bases, with 24 bases between the two germline ends. This CDR3 region has 17 residues. In germline, CDR1 is SGHRS, CDR2 YFSETQ.

There are many counts of this clonotype. The V and J genes are TRBV24-1 and TRBJ2-1, with TRBD1 identical over 8 bases. Germline CDR1 is KGHDR and CDR2 is SFDVKD. J gave up 6 bases and V 4 bases, and 1 base lay outside the gene matches. This CDR3 is 13 amino acids long. The CDR3 protein is CATSDGQGNEQFF. The CDR3 region has the DNA TGTGCCACCAGTGACGGACAGGGCAATGAGCAGTTCTTC.

The chain recombines TRBV19 with TRBJ1-2; D is uncertain. Looked up from germline, CDR1 is LNHDA and CDR2 is SQIVND (reference sequence). The V gene lost 6 bases and the J gene lost 8 bases, with 25 bases spanning the gap. This CDR3 region has 16 residues. This CDR3 reads CASSQGIASPLVGYTF. The CDR3 DNA follows: TGTGCCAGTAGCCAAGGGATTGCGAGTCCCTTGGTCGGCTACACCTTC.

This clonotype was detected many times. The rearrangement uses TRBV18 and TRBJ2-7, with 7 positions matching TRBD1. From germline, CDR1 is KGHSH and CDR2 LQKENI. The CDR3 contains 15 residues. V was clipped by 1 base and J by 2 bases; unmatched bases: 5. Written as DNA, the CDR3 is TGTGCCAGCTCACCACGGGACAGAGGAACCTACGAGCAGTACTTC. As protein: CASSPRDRGTYEQYF.

This clonotype occurred many times. The gene calls are TRBV7-9 and TRBJ1-4, with D perhaps TRBD1 (5 bases). Deletions cut 5 bases from V and 4 bases from J, with 11 bases between. The CDR3 length is 14 residues. CDR1 is SEHNR and CDR2 is FQNEAQ in the germline V gene (reference sequence). CDR3 DNA sequence: TGTGCCAGCAGCAACCGGGACCTTAATGAAAAACTGTTTTTT. It is translated as CASSNRDLNEKLFF. Full variable domain (missing parts from reference TRBV7-9 and TRBJ1-4): DTGVSQNPRHKITKRGQNVTFRCDPISEHNRLYWYRQTLGQGPEFLTYFQNEAQLEKSRLLSDRFSAERPKGSFSTLEIQRTEQGDSAMYLCASSNRDLNEKLFFGSGTQLSVL.

This clonotype appeared many times. V gene TRBV18 combines with J gene TRBJ2-1; 12 nucleotides match TRBD2. The length of the CDR3 is 14 residues. Trimming removed 6 bases from V and 6 bases from J; junction bases left unmatched: 3. CDR1 and CDR2 (germline): KGHSH, LQKENI. As DNA, the CDR3 is TGTGCCAGCTCGAGGACTAGCGGGACCAATGAGCAGTTCTTC. Translating gives CASSRTSGTNEQFF. Using reference TRBV18 and TRBJ2-1 for the parts outside the CDR3, the full variable domain is NAGVMQNPRHLVRRRGQEARLRCSPMKGHSHVYWYRQLPEEGLKFMVYLQKENIIDESGMPKERFSAEFPKEGPSILRIQQVVRGDSAAYFCASSRTSGTNEQFFGPGTRLTVL.

The chain has TRBV19 and TRBJ1-5; unclear D gene. The V end lost 9 bases, the J end lost 5 bases, and 20 bases lay between the germline ends. The CDR3 is 15 residues long. Germline CDR1 reads LNHDA; CDR2 reads SQIVND (reference sequence). CDR3 region: CASSDSAPKYQPQHF. CDR3 in DNA: TGTGCCAGCAGCGACTCAGCCCCAAAGTATCAGCCCCAGCATTTT.

On this clonotype: This may come from a read error, since a much larger clone is one base off. The V and J genes are TRBV12-3 or TRBV12-4 and TRBJ2-2, with D perhaps TRBD2 (6 bases). The CDR3 has 15 residues. The CDR3 is CASREQDISIGGLFF. Here the CDR3 DNA reads TGTGCCAGCAGGGAGCAGGACATCTCAATCGGGGGGCTGTTTTTT.

This clonotype appeared a few times. The V call is TRBV5-1, the J call TRBJ2-1, with D possibly called TRBD1 or TRBD2 (6 bases each). CDR1 and CDR2 (germline): SGHRS, YFSETQ. Trimming cost V 2 bases and J 3 bases, with 9 bases left between them. The CDR3 is made up of 14 amino acids. Here the CDR3 reads CASSFGGYYNEQFF. In DNA, the CDR3 is TGCGCCAGCAGCTTCGGGGGCTACTACAATGAGCAGTTCTTC.

In this sample, this clonotype turned up a few times. The chain links TRBV19 to TRBJ1-1, with 8 nucleotides matching TRBD1. The germline V gene encodes CDR1 LNHDA and CDR2 SQIVND (reference sequence). After removal of 9 bases from V and 4 bases from J, the junction contained 13 bases not matched to a gene. The CDR3 is 15 residues long. The CDR3 DNA reads as TGTGCCAGCCACGAACCAGGGGGCGCGTCCACTGAAGCTTTCTTT. Translated: CASHEPGGASTEAFF.

The V call is TRBV20-1, the J call TRBJ1-2; 10 bases map to TRBD1. With 3 bases clipped from V and 2 bases from J, the junction kept 9 bases outside the gene matches. The CDR3 runs to 16 residues. Germline CDR1 and CDR2: DFQATT and SNEGSKA (reference sequence). The CDR3 loop is CSARAWGTGANYGYTF. CDR3 nucleotides: TGCAGTGCTAGGGCGTGGGGGACAGGGGCGAACTATGGCTACACCTTC.

This clonotype was found many times. The junction departs from germline at one end; a sequencing error may be responsible. V usage is TRBV7-7 and J usage is TRBJ2-1, with 9 bases fitting TRBD1. The CDR3 is 16 amino acids. The germline gives CDR1 SSHAT, CDR2 FNYEAQ (reference sequence). The CDR3 bases are TGTGCTAGCAACAATAACCACAGGGGGCTCGGCGATGAGCAGTTCTTC. Amino acid sequence: CASNNNHRGLGDEQFF.

The sample holds a few counts of this clonotype. This chain uses TRBV5-4 with TRBJ1-2; TRBD1 is a possible D gene (5 bases). Germline V gene data show CDR1 as SGHNT and CDR2 as YYREEE (reference sequence). This CDR3 has 14 amino acids. V was pared by 3 bases and J by 2 bases, with 11 bases between. The CDR3 sequence is CASSSEGINYGYTF. The DNA for the CDR3 is TGTGCCAGCAGCTCCGAGGGGATAAACTATGGCTACACCTTC.